The following is a TCR beta chain sequence with its context. From germline, CDR1 is MNHNY and CDR2 SVGAGI (reference sequence). The CDR3 contains 14 residues. V shed 1 base and J shed 0 bases, with 6 bases lying between them. Amplified regions were TCR beta CDR3 sequences from RNA transcripts. HTBI primers were the set used in a first-round RT-PCR of the TCR CDR3. TCRdb processed the multiplex PCR reads anew with MiXCR; each CDR3 protein has one entry. In the table there are around 760,000 distinct CDR3 sequences, around 40% of which are singletons. This record belongs to a study of T cells in Graves' hyperthyroidism and ophthalmopathy.

Sequencing was done on a sample of blood. This chain connects TRBV6-6 to TRBJ1-1; D gene ambiguous. This clonotype was obtained from a woman in her forties with Graves' hyperthyroidism. This chain's CDR3 is CASSYWTLNTEAFF. The CDR3 DNA reads TGTGCCAGCAGTTACTGGACCCTGAACACTGAAGCTTTCTTT.